Sequencing of this T cell receptor beta chain was carried out in a study of T cells in women clearing cervical HPV infection (dated 2018 in TCRdb). Regarding the study in general: The cases were around 23 women with histologically confirmed HPV16-related CIN3 or worse, and 2 of those women had invasive cancers. The 20 to 25 controls were women who cleared a single incident HPV16 infection within 12 months without developing precancer or cancer. Blood from cases was collected at the visit at which the lesion was first identified, whereas blood from controls was collected once infection was no longer detected. Among cases, blood sampling came a median of about 150 days after lesion detection, with an interquartile range of roughly 90 to 230 days. HLA typing was available for only a few women, so HLA type could not be excluded as a confounder. An exploratory proof-of-principle case-control study, nested within the Guanacaste HPV Natural History Study in Costa Rica, was conducted to compare TCR repertoires across cervical HPV16 outcomes. Cases and controls were matched on year of sample collection and on age within five years. A median age of nearly 35 years was observed in cases versus roughly 38 in controls, and no significant differences in baseline characteristics were found. In the parent cohort, 8,500 to 12,000 women aged 18 or older were enrolled in Guanacaste, Costa Rica, during about 1993 to 1994 and were followed for six to seven years. Five blinded duplicates per group were added as quality controls, so that approximately 60 samples were obtained: 50 or so participants and 10 replicates.

Comment on this clone: Its recognized antigen is unknown. Read coverage stops 3 residues before the CDR3 terminus; the germline J gene supplies the remainder.

The immunoSEQ assay used multiplex PCR to amplify TCR beta CDR3 regions from an average of roughly 1.2 ug of genomic DNA per sample. To correct primer bias, the assay used a complete synthetic TCR repertoire to set an amplification baseline. The amplicons were sequenced on the Illumina platform. Per the authors' processing: Sequence errors were corrected by clustering with frequency ratios and a modified nearest-neighbor algorithm, and the sequences were then analyzed in the immunoSEQ Analyzer using IMGT gene definitions. At each rarefaction depth, TCR richness and evenness were averaged over 20 rarefaction repeats, and samples with fewer sequences than the depth were excluded. Relative abundances of V, D and J genes were compared between groups using Wilcoxon rank sum tests, with FDR correction applied. For the blinded duplicates, the intraclass correlation was about 96% for TCR richness and averaged 76.4% across around 61 gene segments. TCRdb's version of the immuneACCESS table is confined to in-frame rearrangements and falls short of the full clone set. An unresolved V gene accounts for under half of the shortfall where checked; the remainder is of unknown origin. V, J and clone size derive from that table, while D and trimming were established from the DNA sequence. The data table for this sample lists 36,000 or so clones. Of the sample, 1.7% falls within the top ten clones.

General conclusions and limits of the study: Across sequencing depths, CIN3+ cases showed significantly higher TCR repertoire richness than controls, but evenness did not differ between the groups. The cross-sectional design could not show whether associations preceded infection or resulted from it; effector/memory subsets and HPV-specific T cells were not isolated. Because the number of T cells in each sample was unknown, differences in richness could reflect differing T-cell content rather than repertoire biology. Cases were distinguished from controls with an estimated AUC of approximately 0.83 by random forest classifiers combining richness and V gene abundances. TRBV6-7 relative abundance was lower in cases than in controls (around 0.11% versus 0.16%; Bonferroni P = 0.0008).

For CDR1 and CDR2, the germline V gene lists SGHTA and FQGNSA. The CDR3 holds 15 amino acids from the cysteine to the phenylalanine. The DNA has 36 bases, all within the CDR3, and is read from base 1. Every participant had a single incident cervical HPV16 infection, and prevalent HPV16 infections were excluded. Cervical HPV DNA was detected with MY09/MY11 PCR, and genotyping was done with dot-blot hybridization. About 14 mL of heparinized blood was centrifuged, after which the buffy coat was aliquoted, frozen at -30 degrees C, and then stored at -80 degrees C. QIAGEN kits were used to extract genomic DNA from buffy coat specimens.

The TCR was taken from a woman between 18 and 70 years old with a cervical HPV16 infection that either progressed to CIN3+ or cleared (not recorded which). Here the chain combines TRBV7-2 and TRBJ2-3, and 7 bases in between align with TRBD1. Sequencing was done on a sample of blood buffy coat. This receptor carries the CDR3 CASSQRRDSQETQYF. The CDR3 DNA, read in part, is TGTGCCAGCAGCCAACGCCGGGACAGTCAAGAGACG.